This T cell receptor beta chain derives from a study of blood T cell repertoires in COVID-19 (dated by TCRdb to the early 2020s). In the study overall: Samples from collaborators originated in the United States, Italy and Spain and spanned both the acute and convalescent phases of COVID-19. Where available, HLA class I and class II types were obtained from metadata supplied by the sample provider rather than from assay-based typing. The samples were drawn from two sources: the first 160 participants of the ongoing ImmuneRACE study, and 1,254 subjects contributed by 6 global collaborators. Subjects who had been exposed to COVID-19, were actively infected with it, or had recovered from it provided the deeply sampled blood TCRbeta repertoires that made up the dataset. Sample metadata almost always included a de-identified subject ID, COVID-19 status, age in years and sex. The material from the prospective study consisted of cDNA or gDNA derived from T cells, B-cell-depleted T cells, or PBMCs. The repertoires were made available in a free public database intended to serve as a resource for research on the immune response to SARS-CoV-2. Here is what the overall study found, with its caveats: How much clinical and demographic metadata was included differed by source and by participant, and the metadata was provided uncurated.

Reading the germline V gene (reference sequence) gives CDR1 LNHDA and CDR2 SQIVND. The CDR3 holds 16 amino acids from the cysteine to the phenylalanine. Only the CDR3 DNA is retained, 48 bases long and in frame from the first base. V drops 5 bases and J drops 2 bases, leaving 16 bases in between. In Seattle, one collaborating source enrolled patients while the infection was active and tracked those patients longitudinally over the course of disease. Collaborating institutions collected whole blood in K2EDTA tubes following their own protocols. For TCRbeta analysis, collaborators shipped samples in one of three forms: frozen whole blood, isolated PBMCs, or DNA extracted from either of those sample types. With respect to this clone: Its antigen specificity is not known. Per-base qualities were not stored, and no clone one base away is much larger.

TCRbeta CDR3 regions were amplified from genomic DNA by means of the immunoSEQ Assay, a bias-controlled multiplex PCR. The published analysis was carried out like this. Nucleated cell counts per sample were estimated from amplification of reference gene primers within the assay. To quantify the absolute abundance of each unique TCRbeta CDR3 rearrangement, sequence reads were collapsed and filtered. For each sample, productive Simpson clonality was calculated as the square root of Simpson's diversity index over productive rearrangements. The source is immuneACCESS, and TCRdb retained only in-frame sequences with V and J called. Part of the clones is not carried over; for the studies checked, unresolved V genes explain less than half of this, and the remainder is unexplained. The DNA was the basis for D and trimming; V, J and clone size are from that table. The sample profile shows about 310,000 clones; nearly 90% of them were found once. The ten largest make up about 1% of the sample.

Sequenced: peripheral blood. The chain is made from TRBV19 and TRBJ1-5; a tentative D call is TRBD1 (5 bases match). The TCR sequence derives from a woman between 35 and 50 years old with COVID-19, enrolled during active disease. Read as DNA, the sequence is TGTGCCAGTAGTCATTCGGGGGGGGGAGGCAATCAGCCCCAGCATTTT. This encodes CASSHSGGGGNQPQHF.